These 7 T cell receptor beta chains were all obtained from the same sample, sequenced in a study of shared clonotypes between healthy human individuals. TCRdb's copy holds only in-frame clones and misses some; the assay was immunoSEQ multiplex PCR. Among fewer than 1 million clones listed, about 96% were seen once. CD8 cells regarded as naive lacked CD45RO, were positively chosen for CCR7, and omitted terminally differentiated effector memory CD45RA+ cells. The source material was naive CD8+ T cells sorted from blood. Every receptor here comes from a man aged 30 to 39 in good health.

This chain joins TRBV29-1 and TRBJ1-1, with D unresolved. V lost 5 bases and J lost 6, with 13 bases in between. Germline loops: CDR1 SQVTM, CDR2 ANQGSEA. CDR3 length: 12 residues. The CDR3 is CSVYLQGSEAFF. Written as DNA, the CDR3 is TGCAGCGTTTACCTCCAAGGGTCTGAAGCTTTCTTT.

The chain is built from TRBV6-5 and TRBJ2-7, with D possibly being TRBD2 (7 bases). The length of the CDR3 is 14 residues. V was clipped by 10 bases and J by 0 bases, with 16 bases between them. CDR1 and CDR2 (germline): MNHEY, SVGAGI. The CDR3 nucleotides are TGTGCCACCTCGCTGGGGGGGCCCTCCTACGAGCAGTACTTC. It encodes CATSLGGPSYEQYF.

The chain combines TRBV21-1 with TRBJ2-2; TRBD2 was called by the table and not checked on the DNA. TRBV21-1 is a pseudogene. The CDR3 length is 17 residues. DNA for the CDR3: TGTGCCAGCAGCATCCCCGTCCCTAGAGAGGTTAGCGGGGAGCTGTTTTTT. Its protein product is CASSIPVPREVSGELFF.

The rearrangement joins TRBV29-1 to TRBJ2-3; D gene unclear. Germline V gives CDR1 SQVTM, CDR2 ANQGSEA. This CDR3 comprises 14 residues. The V end lost 2 bases, the J end lost 5 bases, and 14 bases lay between the germline ends. The CDR3 sequence: CSVEHDTAIDTQYF. For the CDR3, the DNA is TGCAGCGTTGAACATGACACTGCAATAGATACGCAGTATTTT.

This rearrangement joins TRBV5-1 to TRBJ2-1; 10 bases match TRBD2. The CDR3 contains 16 residues. Germline lookup yields CDR1 SGHRS and CDR2 YFSETQ. V trimming: 0 bases; J trimming: 3 bases; junction bases outside the gene matches: 3. The chain's CDR3 is CASSLGLAGDYNEQFF. As DNA, the CDR3 is TGCGCCAGCAGCTTGGGTCTAGCGGGAGACTACAATGAGCAGTTCTTC.

The chain couples TRBV27 to TRBJ2-1; 9 nucleotides line up with TRBD2. The trim removed 3 bases at V and 8 bases at J, leaving 5 bases unmatched. Germline values: CDR1 MNHEY, CDR2 SMNVEV (reference sequence). The CDR3 totals 14 residues. CDR3 loop: CASSLGLAYHEQFF. The CDR3 bases are TGTGCCAGCAGTTTGGGACTAGCTTACCATGAGCAGTTCTTC.

The count of this clone is one. The chain combines TRBV15 with TRBJ1-5, with 7 nucleotides matching TRBD1. The V segment lost 3 bases and the J segment 3 bases; nucleotides outside the gene matches: 11. This CDR3 region has 17 residues. The germline V gene has CDR1 LNHNV and CDR2 YYDKDF (reference sequence). CDR3 sequence: CATSSPSTGWANQPQHF. The CDR3 nucleotides are TGTGCCACCAGCAGTCCATCGACAGGGTGGGCCAATCAGCCCCAGCATTTT.